Presented here are 19 T cell receptor beta chains from one specimen sequenced in a study of blood T cell repertoires in COVID-19. The table came from immunoSEQ multiplex PCR; TCRdb's copy has only in-frame clones and leaves some out. Among roughly 63,000 clones, roughly 80% were seen once, and the ten largest hold roughly 12%. Sequencing was carried out using peripheral blood. The receptors derive from an elderly man with acute or convalescent COVID-19.

The V gene is TRBV15, the J gene TRBJ1-2; D unclear. V lost 4 bases, J lost 4 bases, and 25 bases lay in between. This CDR3 contains 18 residues. Germline CDR1 LNHNV, CDR2 YYDKDF (reference sequence). CDR3 sequence: CATSTEGASSALGYGYTF. CDR3 DNA sequence: TGTGCCACCAGCACTGAGGGTGCATCCTCGGCGCTAGGCTATGGCTACACCTTC.

The chain recombines TRBV29-1 with TRBJ1-3, with D unresolved. The CDR3 loop spans 12 amino acids. Germline CDR1 SQVTM, CDR2 ANQGSEA. With 5 bases removed from V and 2 bases from J, the gap between germline ends came to 7 bases. CDR3 sequence: CSVQQAGNTIYF. CDR3 in DNA: TGCAGCGTTCAGCAGGCTGGAAACACCATATATTTT.

The chain combines TRBV24-1 with TRBJ2-1; 13 nucleotides match TRBD2. From germline, CDR1 is KGHDR and CDR2 SFDVKD. The trim removed 9 bases at V and 7 bases at J, leaving 2 bases unmatched. The CDR3 contains 13 residues. CDR3 residues: CATGTSGINEQFF. CDR3 coding DNA: TGTGCCACCGGGACTAGCGGGATAAATGAGCAGTTCTTC.

The chain recombines TRBV27 with TRBJ2-7, with D maybe TRBD1 (5 bases). The CDR3 sequence is 12 residues long. V lost 10 bases, J lost 3 bases, and 13 bases lay in between. Looked up from germline, CDR1 is MNHEY and CDR2 is SMNVEV (reference sequence). The CDR3 DNA reads as TGTGCCACCTTCCAGGGAATCTACGAGCAGTACTTC. Amino acid sequence: CATFQGIYEQYF.

This clone showed up just a few times. J is TRBJ2-3 and V is TRBV15; the D is unclear. The CDR3 is 14 residues long. CDR1 is LNHNV and CDR2 is YYDKDF in the germline V gene (reference sequence). V was trimmed by 4 bases and J by 4 bases, leaving 12 bases between them. CDR3 coding DNA: TGTGCCACCAGCACGTCGAGAACAGCAGATACGCAGTATTTT. It is translated as CATSTSRTADTQYF.

The chain carries TRBV25-1 and TRBJ2-5, with D tentatively TRBD2 (7 bases). The CDR3 is 15 residues long. The V end was cut by 1 base, the J end by 4 bases, with 13 bases between. CDR1 and CDR2 from the germline V gene are MGHDK and SYGVNS. CDR3 region: CASSEWGGGIETQYF. In nucleotides, the CDR3 is TGTGCCAGCAGTGAATGGGGAGGGGGTATAGAGACCCAGTACTTC.

The chain combines TRBV19 with TRBJ1-1; the D is unclear. The germline gives CDR1 LNHDA, CDR2 SQIVND (reference sequence). Trimming pared 5 bases from V and 3 bases from J, leaving 13 bases between. This CDR3 contains 14 residues. The CDR3 sequence is CASSPRVVYTEAFF. In DNA form, the CDR3 reads TGTGCCAGTAGTCCCCGGGTTGTTTACACTGAAGCTTTCTTT.

V is TRBV7-8 and J is TRBJ1-2, with D hard to call. Germline V gives CDR1 SGHVS, CDR2 FQNEAQ. The CDR3 is 16 amino acids. V was trimmed by 0 bases and J by 4 bases, leaving 15 bases between them. The CDR3 nucleotides read TGTGCCAGCAGCTTAGCAGATGGCAGATCTTCCTATGGCTACACCTTC. It translates to CASSLADGRSSYGYTF.

The genes are TRBV2 and TRBJ2-3, with 7 bases fitting TRBD1. V trimming: 5 bases; J trimming: 2 bases; junction bases outside the gene matches: 7. Germline CDR1 is SNHLY and CDR2 is FYNNEI. This CDR3 spans 15 amino acids. The CDR3 region has the DNA TGTGCCAGCAGTAAAACCGGGACAGACACAGATACGCAGTATTTT. Its translation: CASSKTGTDTDTQYF.

The chain uses TRBV5-1 and TRBJ2-1, with D possibly TRBD2 on 6 matching bases. This CDR3 is 16 amino acids long. Germline CDR1 SGHRS, CDR2 YFSETQ. Between the trimmed V and J ends, which lost 4 bases and 8 bases, there was a span of 22 bases. In DNA, the CDR3 is TGCGCCAGCAGCCCTATGAGCGGGCCGGGGAGCGATGAGCAGTTCTTC. Encoded protein: CASSPMSGPGSDEQFF.

The chain joins TRBV12-5 to TRBJ1-5; 10 bases line up with TRBD1. The CDR3 is 13 residues long. In germline, CDR1 is LGHNT, CDR2 FRNRAP. With 10 bases clipped from V and 5 bases from J, the junction kept 5 bases outside the gene matches. CDR3 nucleotide sequence: TGTGCTACGACCGGACAGGGGGATCAGCCCCAGCATTTT. Its translation: CATTGQGDQPQHF.

The J gene is TRBJ1-2, the V gene TRBV5-6; weak D call: TRBD1 (6 bases). This CDR3 is 13 amino acids long. Germline V lookup: CDR1 SGHDT, CDR2 YYEEEE. The germline V and J ends were trimmed by 4 bases and 8 bases, with 15 bases remaining between them. The CDR3 protein is CASSGTGHLGYTF. As DNA, the CDR3 is TGTGCCAGCAGCGGGACGGGACACTTAGGCTACACCTTC. Based on the CDR3 plus reference TRBV5-6 and TRBJ1-2, the full variable domain is DAGVTQSPTHLIKTRGQQVTLRCSPKSGHDTVSWYQQALGQGPQFIFQYYEEEERQRGNFPDRFSGHQFPNYSSELNVNALLLGDSALYLCASSGTGHLGYTFGSGTRLTVV.

This clone has just one count. J is TRBJ2-2 and V is TRBV19; no definite D call. CDR1 and CDR2 from the germline V gene are LNHDA and SQIVND (reference sequence). V lost 2 bases, J lost 0 bases, and 4 bases lay in between. This CDR3 comprises 14 residues. The CDR3 coding sequence is TGTGCCAGTAGTATAACAACGAACACCGGGGAGCTGTTTTTT. Its protein is CASSITTNTGELFF.

The CDR3 DNA sequence: TGTGCCAGCAGCGTAGCGGGTACGCAGTATTTT. It specifies CASSVAGTQYF. V usage is TRBV9 and J usage is TRBJ2-3; no clear D. V lost 0 bases, J lost 8 bases, and 4 bases lay in between. Germline CDR1 SGDLS, CDR2 YYNGEE. The CDR3 runs 11 residues.

The chain carries TRBV12-1 and TRBJ2-7; the table calls TRBD2, which could not be checked here. TRBV12-1 is described as a pseudogene. The CDR3 runs to 16 residues. The CDR3 sequence: CASSFGTSGRPYEQYF. The CDR3 region has the DNA TGTGCCAGCAGCTTTGGGACTAGCGGGAGACCCTACGAGCAGTACTTC.

This chain uses TRBV7-9 with TRBJ1-2, with a possible D match to TRBD1 (5 bases). Germline values: CDR1 SEHNR, CDR2 FQNEAQ (reference sequence). Trimming took off 5 bases at V and 2 bases at J, with 9 bases between the two ends. This CDR3 has 13 residues. CDR3 nucleotides: TGTGCCAGCAGCGACAGCAGAAACTATGGCTACACCTTC. Its protein product is CASSDSRNYGYTF.

This clone was picked up a small number of times. J is TRBJ2-5 and V is TRBV2, with TRBD1 matching over 8 bases. With V trimmed by 8 bases and J by 0 bases, 8 bases remained unmatched. In germline, CDR1 is SNHLY, CDR2 FYNNEI. The length of the CDR3 is 15 residues. As DNA, the CDR3 is TGTGCCAGCGGGGCGGGACAGGCTAACCAAGAGACCCAGTACTTC. Translation: CASGAGQANQETQYF.

The count of this clone is one. The V gene is TRBV7-8, the J gene TRBJ2-2; possibly TRBD1 for D (5 bases). This CDR3 is 14 amino acids long. Germline CDR1 SGHVS, CDR2 FQNEAQ. V was shortened by 10 bases and J by 3 bases, with 15 bases between the two germline ends. Here the CDR3 DNA reads TGTGCCACCAAGGGGTTGGTGGACACCGGGGAGCTGTTTTTT. Protein product: CATKGLVDTGELFF.

The chain carries TRBV19 and TRBJ1-1, with no clear D. Germline V CDR1 and CDR2: LNHDA, SQIVND (reference sequence). CDR3 length equals 15 residues. V dropped 6 bases and J dropped 1 base, with 15 bases sitting between them. This CDR3 reads CASSLSPEANTEAFF. CDR3 nucleotide sequence: TGTGCCAGTAGCCTCTCCCCAGAGGCGAACACTGAAGCTTTCTTT. The variable domain in full, with the rest retrieved from reference TRBV19 and TRBJ1-1, is DGGITQSPKYLFRKEGQNVTLSCEQNLNHDAMYWYRQDPGQGLRLIYYSQIVNDFQKGDIAEGYSVSREKKESFPLTVTSAQKNPTAFYLCASSLSPEANTEAFFGQGTRLTVV.